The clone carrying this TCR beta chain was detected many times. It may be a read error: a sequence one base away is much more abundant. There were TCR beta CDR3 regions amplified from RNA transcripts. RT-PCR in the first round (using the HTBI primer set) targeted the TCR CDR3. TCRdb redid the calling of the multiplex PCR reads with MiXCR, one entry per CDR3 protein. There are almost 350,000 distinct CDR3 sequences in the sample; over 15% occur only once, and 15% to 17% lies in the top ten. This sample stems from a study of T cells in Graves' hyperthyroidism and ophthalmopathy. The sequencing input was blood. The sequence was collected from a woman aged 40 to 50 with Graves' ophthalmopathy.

The CDR3 coding sequence is TGTGCCAGCAGTAGGGTAACTGGAAGCACCATATATTTT. Amino acids: CASSRVTGSTIYF. V usage is TRBV6-1 and J usage is TRBJ1-3; D unclear. Germline V gives CDR1 MNHNS, CDR2 SASEGT. The CDR3 consists of 13 residues.